This passage covers 18 T cell receptor beta chains from one sample sequenced in a study of OX40 agonist ivuxolimab in advanced cancers. Clones were read by immunoSEQ multiplex PCR, and TCRdb kept only the in-frame ones, dropping some. The repertoire holds more than 70,000 clones, with roughly nine tenths as singletons. The sample was CD4+ or CD8+ T cells sorted from blood, taken in a trial of the OX40 agonist ivuxolimab. The receptors stem from an adult with an advanced solid tumor such as melanoma, head and neck, liver or kidney cancer.

J is TRBJ2-1 and V is TRBV13; maybe TRBD2 (5 bases). V was pared by 2 bases and J by 8 bases, with 7 bases between. Germline V gene lookup returns CDR1 PRHDT and CDR2 FYEKMQ (reference sequence). The CDR3 is 12 residues long. The CDR3 spells CASSLPSHEQFF. In DNA, the CDR3 is TGTGCCAGCAGCTTACCTAGCCATGAGCAGTTCTTC.

The rearrangement joins TRBV7-2 to TRBJ1-2; D remains unclear. V was cut by 1 base and J by 7 bases, with 13 bases left in between. CDR1 is SGHTA, CDR2 FQGNSA, per germline. CDR3 size: 14 residues. CDR3 loop: CASSLGTGFGGYTF. CDR3 DNA: TGTGCCAGCAGCTTAGGAACCGGATTCGGTGGCTACACCTTC.

This rearrangement joins TRBV5-6 to TRBJ1-6; possibly TRBD1 for D (5 bases). Trimming removed 5 bases at V and 9 bases at J, with 18 bases between. The CDR3 has 15 residues. Germline V CDR1 and CDR2: SGHDT, YYEEEE. CDR3: CASSRSGGIGSPLHF. CDR3 in DNA: TGTGCCAGCAGTAGGTCGGGGGGGATCGGTTCACCCCTCCACTTT.

The J gene is TRBJ2-2, the V gene TRBV4-2; D not certain. This CDR3 region has 17 residues. Germline lookup yields CDR1 LGHNA and CDR2 YNFKEQ. V was clipped by 0 bases and J by 1 base, with 12 bases between them. This chain's CDR3 is CASSQDWPLLNTGELFF. CDR3 sequence (DNA): TGTGCCAGCAGCCAAGATTGGCCCCTTTTGAACACCGGGGAGCTGTTTTTT.

Written as DNA, the CDR3 is TGTGCCAGCAGCTTATTTATGTCCAGTGAGACCCAGTACTTC. This translates into CASSLFMSSETQYF. This sequence joins TRBV7-9 and TRBJ2-5; D remains ambiguous. Germline V lookup: CDR1 SEHNR, CDR2 FQNEAQ (reference sequence). Trimming removed 2 bases from V and 5 bases from J, with 12 bases in between. The CDR3 is 14 residues long.

This clone showed up just a few times. V gene TRBV2 combines with J gene TRBJ1-1, with a possible D match to TRBD1 (5 bases). This CDR3 region has 15 residues. Germline values: CDR1 SNHLY, CDR2 FYNNEI. V shed 4 bases and J shed 1 base, with 13 bases lying between them. The CDR3, as DNA: TGTGCCAGCAGTGTAAATCAGGGAACGAACACTGAAGCTTTCTTT. Its translation is CASSVNQGTNTEAFF.

The V call is TRBV5-4, the J call TRBJ2-2; D tentatively reads TRBD1 or TRBD2 (7 bases each). CDR3 length equals 14 residues. The germline V gene has CDR1 SGHNT and CDR2 YYREEE (reference sequence). V dropped 3 bases and J dropped 5 bases, with 11 bases sitting between them. In DNA form, the CDR3 reads TGTGCCAGCAGCTCTCAGGGGGGGACCGGGGAGCTGTTTTTT. As protein: CASSSQGGTGELFF.

The genes are TRBV6-5 and TRBJ2-3, with 7 nucleotides matching TRBD1. Germline assignment: CDR1 MNHEY and CDR2 SVGAGI. V lost 6 bases and J lost 12; bases outside the gene matches: 6. The CDR3 sequence is 11 residues long. In DNA form, the CDR3 reads TGTGCCAGCAGCAACAGGGGAGCCCAGTATTTT. Its translation: CASSNRGAQYF.

This chain links TRBV2 with TRBJ1-5; the D is unclear. Per the germline V gene, CDR1 is SNHLY and CDR2 is FYNNEI. V shed 7 bases and J shed 7 bases, with 11 bases lying between them. This CDR3 is built from 12 residues. CDR3 in DNA: TGTGCCAGCAACCGGGTTGACCAGCCCCAGCATTTT. Translated, it gives CASNRVDQPQHF.

J is TRBJ1-2 and V is TRBV6-5; the D gene is possibly TRBD1 (5 bases). V shed 10 bases and J shed 4 bases, with 16 bases lying between them. Germline values: CDR1 MNHEY, CDR2 SVGAGI. CDR3 size: 13 residues. The CDR3 reads CAIYGGGLYGYTF. The CDR3 nucleotides are TGTGCCATCTATGGGGGGGGTCTCTATGGCTACACCTTC.

The J gene is TRBJ2-1, the V gene TRBV28, with a tentative D call TRBD2 (5 bases). From germline, CDR1 is MDHEN and CDR2 SYDVKM. The germline V and J ends were trimmed by 3 bases and 2 bases, with 8 bases remaining between them. CDR3 length equals 14 residues. Here the CDR3 reads CASSFGDTYNEQFF. The DNA of the CDR3 is TGTGCCAGCAGTTTCGGGGATACCTACAATGAGCAGTTCTTC.

In DNA form, the CDR3 reads TGTGCCAGCAGTGATAGCAGGGATTATGAAAAACTGTTTTTT. Translation: CASSDSRDYEKLFF. The chain combines TRBV6-1 with TRBJ1-4; a weak D match, TRBD1 (5 bases). The CDR3 extends over 14 amino acids. The V and J ends lost 3 bases and 6 bases respectively, with 11 bases between them. The germline CDR1 and CDR2 sequences are MNHNS and SASEGT.

This rearrangement joins TRBV5-1 to TRBJ1-6; TRBD1 matches at 7 bases. From germline, CDR1 is SGHRS and CDR2 YFSETQ. Trimming removed 3 bases from V and 7 bases from J; junction bases left unmatched: 4. There are 14 residues in the CDR3. The CDR3 loop is CASSSQGDNSPLHF. CDR3 nucleotides: TGCGCCAGCAGCTCCCAGGGGGACAATTCACCCCTCCACTTT. The full variable domain, completed using reference TRBV5-1 and TRBJ1-6, is KAGVTQTPRYLIKTRGQQVTLSCSPISGHRSVSWYQQTPGQGLQFLFEYFSETQRNKGNFPGRFSGRQFSNSRSEMNVSTLELGDSALYLCASSSQGDNSPLHFGNGTRLTVT.

The sample holds one count of this clone. The chain joins TRBV6-6 to TRBJ1-1; maybe TRBD1 (5 bases). V lost 6 bases to trimming and J lost 7 bases, with 12 bases between them. The germline V gene has CDR1 MNHNY and CDR2 SVGAGI (reference sequence). The CDR3 has 12 residues. CDR3 loop: CASRYRDDEAFF. In DNA, the CDR3 is TGTGCCAGCAGATACCGGGACGATGAAGCTTTCTTT.

CDR3 residues: CASSYGGDQETQYF. In DNA, the CDR3 is TGCGCCAGCAGCTATGGGGGGGACCAAGAGACCCAGTACTTC. The rearrangement links TRBV5-1 to TRBJ2-5; 7 nucleotides line up with TRBD2. There are 14 residues in the CDR3. Germline V gene sequence: CDR1 SGHRS, CDR2 YFSETQ. V was pared by 3 bases and J by 0 bases, with 2 bases of the junction left unmatched.

The rearrangement joins TRBV19 to TRBJ2-1, with D uncertain. The CDR3 contains 13 residues. CDR1 and CDR2 (germline): LNHDA, SQIVND (reference sequence). V shed 6 bases and J shed 3 bases, with 9 bases lying between them. CDR3 coding DNA: TGTGCCAGTAGGGATTTCCTCTACAATGAGCAGTTCTTC. Residues: CASRDFLYNEQFF.

By share, this clone ranks as medium-sized. This chain connects TRBV27 to TRBJ1-2, with D tentatively TRBD1 (5 bases). The CDR3 has 14 residues. Germline CDR1 is MNHEY and CDR2 is SMNVEV (reference sequence). The V end was cut by 3 bases, the J end by 3 bases, with 11 bases between. In DNA, the CDR3 is TGTGCCAGCAGTTTTGGGAGGGGCGACTATGGCTACACCTTC. Protein sequence: CASSFGRGDYGYTF.

The V and J genes are TRBV7-2 and TRBJ2-3, with D unclear. CDR3 length: 16 amino acids. V was pared by 1 base and J by 1 base, with 12 bases between. Germline V gene lookup returns CDR1 SGHTA and CDR2 FQGNSA. The CDR3 reads CASSLGSVSGTDTQYF. The CDR3 DNA is TGTGCCAGCAGCTTAGGGTCGGTCTCCGGCACAGATACGCAGTATTTT.